This record looks at one TCR beta chain sequence and its context. Its antigen is currently unknown. The read halts 3 residues ahead of the CDR3 end, with the missing end drawn from the germline J gene. These data originate in a study of T cells in women clearing cervical HPV infection. Study-wide results and limits: Cases carried less TRBV6-7 than controls: approximately 0.1% versus 0.16%.

The CDR3 runs to 16 residues. Germline CDR1 and CDR2: SGHTA and FQGTGA. V lost 2 bases, J lost 1 base, and 12 bases lay in between. TCR beta CDR3 amplified by multiplex PCR from approximately 1,100 ng genomic DNA. Sequenced by immunoSEQ multiplex PCR; TCRdb stores in-frame clones only, minus some. Its listing shows roughly 35,000 clones. Sequenced sample: blood buffy coat. V usage is TRBV7-3 and J usage is TRBJ2-1, with TRBD1 as a possible D gene (6 bases). The source is a woman aged 18 to 69 with a cervical HPV16 infection that either progressed to CIN3+ or cleared (not recorded which). CDR3 sequence reads: CASSLWPGVSYNEQFF. The part of the CDR3 DNA that was read is TGTGCCAGCAGCTTATGGCCAGGGGTGTCCTACAATGAG.